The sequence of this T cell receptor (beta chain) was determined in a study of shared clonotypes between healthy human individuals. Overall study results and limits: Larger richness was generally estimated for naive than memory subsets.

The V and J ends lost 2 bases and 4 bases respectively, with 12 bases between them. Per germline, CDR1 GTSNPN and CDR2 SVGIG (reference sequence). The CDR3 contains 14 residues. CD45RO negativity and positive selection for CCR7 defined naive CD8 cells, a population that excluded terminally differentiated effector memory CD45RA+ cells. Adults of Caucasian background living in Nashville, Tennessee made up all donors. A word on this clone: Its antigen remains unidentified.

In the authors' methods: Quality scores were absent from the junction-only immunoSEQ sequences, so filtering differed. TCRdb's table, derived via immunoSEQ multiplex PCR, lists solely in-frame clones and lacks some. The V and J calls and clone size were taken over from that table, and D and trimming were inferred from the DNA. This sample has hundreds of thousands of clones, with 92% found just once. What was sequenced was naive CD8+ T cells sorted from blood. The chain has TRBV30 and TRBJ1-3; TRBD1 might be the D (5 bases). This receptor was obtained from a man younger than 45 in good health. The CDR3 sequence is CAWSIGGVGNTIYF. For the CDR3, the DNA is TGTGCCTGGAGTATCGGAGGGGTAGGAAACACCATATATTTT. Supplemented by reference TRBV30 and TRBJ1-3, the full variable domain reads SQTIHQWPATLVQPVGSPLSLECTVEGTSNPNLYWYRQAAGRGLQLLFYSVGIGQISSEVPQNLSASRPQDRQFILSSKKLLLSDSGFYLCAWSIGGVGNTIYFGEGSWLTVV.